The clone carrying this T cell receptor (beta chain) was observed a handful of times. Its antigen remains unknown. Gene names follow the mouse nomenclature. The read ends 1 residue before the CDR3 terminus; that terminus is restored from the germline J gene. The data originate from a study of tissue T cells after allogeneic stem cell transplantation. CDR1 is LGHNA, CDR2 YNLKQL, per germline (reference sequence). The CDR3 runs to 14 residues. V was cut by 0 bases and J by 3 bases, with 6 bases left in between. General study points: Tissue-detected TCR repertoire was only partly captured by blood and spleen T cells. Limitations included a small, clinically heterogeneous cohort and limited sampling depth.

Method: immunoSEQ multiplex PCR; TCRdb's copy keeps in-frame clones and lacks some. The repertoire holds some 2,000 clones, with about three fifths as singletons. Sequences were obtained from gut tissue. This clonotype originated in a female BALB/c mouse in good health. MHC haplotype: H2-d. This sequence joins TRBV5 and TRBJ1-5; D is possibly TRBD1 (6 bases). The sequenced CDR3 bases are TGTGCCAGCAGCCAAGACAGGGGCAACCAGGCTCCGCTT. It translates to CASSQDRGNQAPL. The CDR3 reads in full as CASSQDRGNQAPLF.